The clone carrying this TCR beta chain showed up many times. Its cognate antigen is unknown. For repertoire sequencing, the TCR beta CDR3 regions were amplified from RNA transcripts. A first-round RT-PCR used HTBI primers, followed by a second-round multiplex PCR. TCRdb processed the multiplex PCR reads anew with MiXCR; each CDR3 protein has one entry. The data hold approximately 210,000 distinct CDR3 sequences, with 29% observed a single time. This entry is derived from a study of Graves' ophthalmopathy and Graves' hyperthyroidism. Study-level points and caveats: Ophthalmopathy could be told apart from stable hyperthyroidism by a 13-signature model (about 90% sensitivity, over 65% specificity). Blood samples also showed most expanded thyroid clonotypes exceeding 0.001 frequency.

Ophthalmopathy was moderately-to-severely active, CAS at least 3, NOSPECS at least 4, lasting under 3 months. Isolation of PBMCs was performed using 10 ml of fresh peripheral blood. The germline V gene has CDR1 ENHRY and CDR2 SYGVKD. This CDR3 has 16 residues. V was trimmed by 10 bases and J by 1 base, leaving 23 bases between them. The sample consisted of peripheral blood. The V gene is TRBV10-3, the J gene TRBJ2-7, with D perhaps being TRBD1 or TRBD2 (6 bases each). This clonotype originated in a man aged 50-59 years with Graves' ophthalmopathy. The CDR3 spells CATGGGLTSRSYEQYF. For the CDR3, the DNA is TGTGCCACCGGAGGGGGGTTAACATCCCGATCCTACGAGCAGTACTTC.